This record looks at one T cell receptor beta chain sequence and its context. The sample belongs to a study of CD8 T cells in ankylosing spondylitis. From germline, CDR1 is SGHRS and CDR2 YFSETQ. V lost 3 bases to trimming and J lost 0 bases; unmatched junction nucleotides: 5. CDR3 length equals 17 residues. TCRdb ran MiXCR on the 5' RACE reads and lists one entry per CDR3 protein. In the table there are 250,000 to 350,000 distinct CDR3 sequences, approximately 20% of which are singletons. The rearrangement links TRBV5-1 to TRBJ2-2; 10 bases are a match to TRBD1. The clonotype originates from a male donor with ankylosing spondylitis or in good health (not recorded which). Input material: blood, either unsorted or a sorted T cell fraction (not recorded which). DNA for the CDR3: TGCGCCAGCAGCTCAAAAGGACAGGGGGCGAACACCGGGGAGCTGTTTTTT. It codes for CASSSKGQGANTGELFF.